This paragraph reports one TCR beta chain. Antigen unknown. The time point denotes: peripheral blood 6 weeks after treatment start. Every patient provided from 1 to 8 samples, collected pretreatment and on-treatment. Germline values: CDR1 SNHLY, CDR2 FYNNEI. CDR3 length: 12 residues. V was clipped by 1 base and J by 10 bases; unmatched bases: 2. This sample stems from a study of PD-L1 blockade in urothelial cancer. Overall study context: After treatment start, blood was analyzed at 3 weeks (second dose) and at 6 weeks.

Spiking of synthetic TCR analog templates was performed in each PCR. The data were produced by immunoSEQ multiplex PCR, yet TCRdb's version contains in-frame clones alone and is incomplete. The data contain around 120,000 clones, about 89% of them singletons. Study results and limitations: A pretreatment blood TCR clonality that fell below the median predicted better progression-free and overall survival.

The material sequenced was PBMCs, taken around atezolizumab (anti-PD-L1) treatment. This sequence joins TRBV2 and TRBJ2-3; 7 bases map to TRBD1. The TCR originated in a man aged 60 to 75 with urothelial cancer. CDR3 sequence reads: CASSEGGQSQYF. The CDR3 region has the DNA TGTGCCAGCAGTGAAGGGGGACAGTCGCAGTATTTT.